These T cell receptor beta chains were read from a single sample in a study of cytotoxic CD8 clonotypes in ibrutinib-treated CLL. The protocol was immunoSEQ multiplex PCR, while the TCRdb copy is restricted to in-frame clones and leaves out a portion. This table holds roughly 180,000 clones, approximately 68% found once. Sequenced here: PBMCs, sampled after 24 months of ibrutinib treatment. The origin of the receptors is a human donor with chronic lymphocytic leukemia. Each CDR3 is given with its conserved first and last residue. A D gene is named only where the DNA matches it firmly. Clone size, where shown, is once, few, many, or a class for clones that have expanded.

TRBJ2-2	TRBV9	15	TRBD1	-	TGTGCCAGCAGCGTTGAGGGGGCGGTCACCGGGGAGCTGTTTTTT	CASSVEGAVTGELFF
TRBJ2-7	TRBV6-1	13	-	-	TGTGCCAGCGGTGTGGGACGCTCCTACGAGCAGTACTTC	CASGVGRSYEQYF
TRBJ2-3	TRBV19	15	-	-	TGTGCCAGTAGTAATCGAGGACTAAGCACAGATACGCAGTATTTT	CASSNRGLSTDTQYF
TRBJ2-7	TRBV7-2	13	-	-	TGTGCCAGCAGCTCGGACTGGGGCGGCGTGCAGTACTTC	CASSSDWGGVQYF
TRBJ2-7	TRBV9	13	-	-	TGTGCCAGCAGCGTAGGGGGCGCGGACGAGCAGTACTTC	CASSVGGADEQYF
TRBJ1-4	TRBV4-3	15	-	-	TGCGCCAGCAGCCAAGAAGACAGGACTAATGAAAAACTGTTTTTT	CASSQEDRTNEKLFF
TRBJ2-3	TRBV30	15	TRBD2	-	TGTGCCTGGAGCGCACTAGCGGGAGGTATAGATACGCAGTATTTT	CAWSALAGGIDTQYF
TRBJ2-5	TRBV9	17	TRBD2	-	TGTGCCAGCAGCGTAGCTACGACTAGCGGGAGCGGAGAGACCCAGTACTTC	CASSVATTSGSGETQYF
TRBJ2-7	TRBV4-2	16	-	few	TGTGCCAGCAGCCAAGTAGGTACGGGAGTGGTCTACGAGCAGTACTTC	CASSQVGTGVVYEQYF
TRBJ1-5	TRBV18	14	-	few	TGTGCCAGCTCACCAGGGAATAGCAATCAGCCCCAGCATTTT	CASSPGNSNQPQHF
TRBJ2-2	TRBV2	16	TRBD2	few	TGTGCCAGCAGTGAGTACGCCGGGACTAGGACCGGGGAGCTGTTTTTT	CASSEYAGTRTGELFF
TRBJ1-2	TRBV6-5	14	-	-	TGTGCCAGCAGTTCCAGTCCGGGTAACTATGGCTACACCTTC	CASSSSPGNYGYTF
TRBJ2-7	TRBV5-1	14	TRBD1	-	TGCGCCAGCAGCCAGGGACAGGGAACTTACGAGCAGTACTTC	CASSQGQGTYEQYF
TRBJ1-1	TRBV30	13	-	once	TGTGCCTGGAACCGACAGCAGGGGACTGAAGCTTTCTTT	CAWNRQQGTEAFF
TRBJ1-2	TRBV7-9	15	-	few	TGTGCCAGCAGTTGGACTTCAGCAGCTTCCTATGGCTACACCTTC	CASSWTSAASYGYTF
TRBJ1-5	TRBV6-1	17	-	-	TGTGCCAGCAGTGAATTAGTTTCGGGGATTGGCAATCAGCCCCAGCATTTT	CASSELVSGIGNQPQHF